This T cell receptor (beta chain) comes out of a study of T-cell reconstitution after alpha-beta-depleted transplantation in children. A library of TCRbeta sequences, prepared with unique molecular identifiers, was generated. TCRdb re-called the PCR reads through MiXCR, storing one row per CDR3 protein. Of 500,000 or so distinct CDR3 sequences in the sample, approximately 10% were seen once. Germline V lookup: CDR1 MNHEY, CDR2 SVGAGI. V was pared by 2 bases and J by 8 bases, with 13 bases of the junction left unmatched. This CDR3 region has 16 residues. This clonotype came up many times. What it binds is not known. General study points: At around two months after transplant, the alpha-beta T cells were reportedly derived from several hundred expanded clones that came from non-depleted graft cells. Some patients showed high day-60 TCRbeta diversity, which derived from surviving recipient T cells and thymic progenitors.

The TCR comes from a female patient aged 2-10 years who had a stem cell transplant for aplastic anemia, so the T cells may come from the graft donor. The sequencing here drew on PBMCs, mostly from graft donor cells, taken 180 days after TCRalphabeta/CD19-depleted stem cell transplant. The chain couples TRBV6-5 to TRBJ1-2; TRBD1 matches 8 bases. CDR3 amino acids: CASSYEPDRGFMGYTF. As DNA, the CDR3 is TGTGCCAGCAGTTACGAACCCGACAGGGGCTTTATGGGCTACACCTTC.